The clone carrying this TCR beta chain was observed a few times. The collection from each donor was one heparinised blood draw averaging roughly 0.11 L. The sample originates from a study of beta chain features in type 1 diabetes. What was sequenced were expressed TCRB transcripts, since all of the isolated RNA had been reverse transcribed. Sequencing used immunoSEQ multiplex PCR; TCRdb keeps in-frame clones, though not all of them. The sample consists of 860,000 or so clones, about a sixth of them appearing once. The V end lost 0 bases, the J end lost 4 bases, and 13 bases lay between the germline ends. CDR1 is MGHRA and CDR2 is YSYEKL in the germline V gene. CDR3 length equals 17 residues.

The chain links TRBV4-1 to TRBJ2-6; D might be TRBD1 or TRBD2, each matching 7 bases. Sequencing used naive CD4+ T cells from blood. This receptor was obtained from a young woman in good health. CDR3 DNA: TGCGCCAGCAGCCAAGAGGGAGGGGGCTGGGGGGCCAACGTCCTGACTTTC. Translation gives CASSQEGGGWGANVLTF.